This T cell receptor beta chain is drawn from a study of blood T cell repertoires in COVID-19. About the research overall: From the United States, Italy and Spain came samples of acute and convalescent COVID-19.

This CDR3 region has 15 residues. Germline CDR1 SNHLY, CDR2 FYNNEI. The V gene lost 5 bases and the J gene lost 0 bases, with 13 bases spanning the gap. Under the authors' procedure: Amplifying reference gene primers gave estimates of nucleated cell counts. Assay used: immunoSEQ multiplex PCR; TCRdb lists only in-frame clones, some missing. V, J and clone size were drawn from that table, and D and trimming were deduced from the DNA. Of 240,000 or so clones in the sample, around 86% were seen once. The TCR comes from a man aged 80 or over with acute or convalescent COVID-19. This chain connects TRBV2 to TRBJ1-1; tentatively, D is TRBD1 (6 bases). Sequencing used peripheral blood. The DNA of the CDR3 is TGTGCCAGCAGTCCAGACAGGACCATGAACACTGAAGCTTTCTTT. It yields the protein CASSPDRTMNTEAFF.